Presented here are 14 T cell receptor beta chains from one specimen sequenced in a study of Graves' ophthalmopathy and Graves' hyperthyroidism. RNA transcripts were the source from which TCR beta CDR3 regions were amplified. After a first-round RT-PCR with HTBI primers, a second-round multiplex PCR was run. One entry per CDR3 protein results from TCRdb running MiXCR on the multiplex PCR reads. The data contain under 200,000 distinct CDR3 sequences, under 40% of them seen just once; the ten biggest clones take up around 5.5%. Sequenced: peripheral blood. These receptors were taken from a woman aged 40 to 50 with Graves' ophthalmopathy.

The V gene is TRBV28, the J gene TRBJ1-5, with TRBD1 matching 7 bases. The CDR3 length is 14 residues. CDR1 MDHEN and CDR2 SYDVKM come from the germline V gene. V dropped 3 bases and J dropped 9; count of bases not matched to a gene: 8. The CDR3 loop reads CASSFQTGWGPQHF. The CDR3 nucleotides are TGTGCCAGCAGTTTCCAGACAGGGTGGGGGCCCCAGCATTTT.

This clonotype showed up just a few times. This sequence joins TRBV12-3 or TRBV12-4 and TRBJ1-2; no clear D gene. V was trimmed by 2 bases and J by 6 bases, leaving 7 bases between them. This CDR3 has 12 residues. The CDR3 DNA reads TGTGCCAGCAGTTTATCCTGGAATGGCTACACCTTC. Translating it yields CASSLSWNGYTF.

The gene calls are TRBV12-3 or TRBV12-4 and TRBJ1-5, with TRBD1 identical over 7 bases. V was clipped by 5 bases and J by 7 bases; unmatched bases: 5. The CDR3 length is 13 residues. Here the CDR3 reads CASSDRERQPQHF. The CDR3 coding sequence is TGTGCCAGCAGTGACAGGGAGAGACAGCCCCAGCATTTT.

This clonotype was observed at least ten times. The chain has TRBV3-1 and TRBJ2-1, with 11 bases matching TRBD2. With V trimmed by 4 bases and J by 8 bases, 4 bases remained unmatched. The V gene's germline CDR1 is LGHDT and CDR2 YNNKEL (reference sequence). CDR3 length: 14 amino acids. The chain's CDR3 is CASSPTSGSYEQFF. The CDR3 nucleotides are TGTGCCAGCAGCCCAACTAGCGGGAGTTATGAGCAGTTCTTC.

This clonotype was picked up many times. The rearrangement joins TRBV6-5 to TRBJ2-7; 8 bases map to TRBD2. The CDR3 loop spans 15 amino acids. V shed 6 bases, J shed 4 bases, and the junction held 11 bases outside the gene matches. Germline V lookup: CDR1 MNHEY, CDR2 SVGAGI. CDR3 in amino acids: CASSYGGGLWYEQYF. The CDR3 DNA is TGTGCCAGCAGCTACGGGGGGGGCTTATGGTACGAGCAGTACTTC.

The sample holds many counts of this clonotype. This chain uses TRBV7-6 with TRBJ2-4; the match to TRBD1 covers 8 bases. In germline, CDR1 is SGHVS, CDR2 FNYEAQ. The V and J ends lost 5 bases and 8 bases, in that order; junction bases with no gene match: 8. The CDR3 is 14 residues long. The CDR3 sequence: CASSQRQGLDIQYF. The CDR3 DNA follows: TGTGCCAGCAGCCAACGACAGGGGTTGGACATTCAGTACTTC.

This clonotype occurred many times. V and J are TRBV18 and TRBJ1-1; D remains unclear. Trimming took off 3 bases at V and 4 bases at J, with 12 bases between the two ends. This CDR3 is 14 amino acids long. Germline V gives CDR1 KGHSH, CDR2 LQKENI. CDR3: CASSPLLWGTEAFF. The DNA of the CDR3 is TGTGCCAGCTCACCTCTCTTGTGGGGCACTGAAGCTTTCTTT.

The genes are TRBV7-2 and TRBJ1-5; TRBD1 aligns across 7 bases. The junction had 8 bases not matched to a gene; V was cut back by 8 bases and J by 7 bases. The germline gives CDR1 SGHTA, CDR2 FQGNSA. The length of the CDR3 is 13 residues. CDR3 loop: CASRATGRQPQHF. The CDR3, as DNA: TGTGCCAGCCGCGCGACAGGGCGGCAGCCCCAGCATTTT.

This clonotype was detected many times. This chain joins TRBV2 and TRBJ2-7; TRBD2 agrees at 7 bases. V gave up 8 bases and J gave up 4 bases; unmatched junction bases: 5. Germline CDR1 SNHLY, CDR2 FYNNEI. There are 12 residues in the CDR3. The CDR3 spells CASRGLVYEQYF. In nucleotides, the CDR3 is TGTGCCAGCCGAGGACTAGTATACGAGCAGTACTTC.

The chain recombines TRBV28 with TRBJ1-2, with TRBD1 matching over 8 bases. Germline CDR1 reads MDHEN; CDR2 reads SYDVKM. Trimming took 6 bases from V and 3 from J; bases not matched to a gene: 9. The CDR3 is made up of 15 amino acids. The CDR3 sequence is CASSQDRDGDYGYTF. The CDR3, as DNA: TGTGCCAGCAGCCAGGACAGGGACGGAGACTATGGCTACACCTTC.

The table lists this clonotype with a few counts. The CDR3 coding sequence is TGTGCCAGCAGTTTATCGGGCAGGGGACGAAATCAGCCCCAGCATTTT. Its translation: CASSLSGRGRNQPQHF. The J gene is TRBJ1-5, the V gene TRBV12-3 or TRBV12-4; tentatively, D is TRBD1 (6 bases). Trimming stripped 2 bases from V and 4 bases from J, with 15 bases between. The CDR3 has 16 residues.

In nucleotides, the CDR3 is TGTGCCAGCAGCCCATTTCCGGGACTAGCGGGAGGGAAGGGAGCCAAAAACATTCAGTACTTC. Translation: CASSPFPGLAGGKGAKNIQYF. The gene calls are TRBV11-2 and TRBJ2-4, with 16 bases that match TRBD2. Germline V CDR1 and CDR2: SGHAT, FQNNGV. V was clipped by 5 bases and J by 0 bases; unmatched bases: 13. The CDR3 runs to 21 residues.

This clonotype was recorded at least ten times. CDR3 loop: CASSFDAGTAPSYEQYF. In DNA, the CDR3 is TGTGCCAGCAGTTTTGACGCCGGGACGGCCCCCTCCTACGAGCAGTACTTC. V is TRBV28 and J is TRBJ2-7; D tentatively reads TRBD1 or TRBD2 (5 bases each). CDR3 length equals 17 residues. The germline V and J ends were trimmed by 3 bases and 0 bases, with 18 bases remaining between them. In germline, CDR1 is MDHEN, CDR2 SYDVKM.

This clonotype occurred many times. This chain links TRBV30 with TRBJ1-1; D is possibly TRBD1 (5 bases). Trimming left V 3 bases short and J 4 bases short, with 12 bases between. Germline CDR1 reads GTSNPN; CDR2 reads SVGIG (reference sequence). The CDR3 loop spans 13 amino acids. The CDR3 DNA follows: TGTGCCTGGAGAGGGCAGGGTGGCACTGAAGCTTTCTTT. Its translation is CAWRGQGGTEAFF.